This T cell receptor (beta chain) was identified in a study of blood T cell repertoires in COVID-19. The wider study: Sources were T cells, B-cell-depleted T cells, or PBMCs; the material itself was cDNA or gDNA.

The germline V gene encodes CDR1 PRHDT and CDR2 FYEKMQ (reference sequence). V was shortened by 4 bases and J by 16 bases, with 14 bases between the two germline ends. The CDR3 has 11 amino acids. Generated by immunoSEQ multiplex PCR, the TCRdb table keeps only in-frame clones and is missing some. The profile covers hundreds of thousands of clones, with 88% appearing a single time and around 12% taken by the ten largest. The specimen sequenced was peripheral blood. The genes are TRBV13 and TRBJ2-1; possibly TRBD1 for D (6 bases). The receptor was isolated from a woman aged 50 to 65 with COVID-19, enrolled during active disease. Written as DNA, the CDR3 is TGTGCCAGCAGCTCCACAGGGATTGAATTCTTC. Its protein is CASSSTGIEFF.